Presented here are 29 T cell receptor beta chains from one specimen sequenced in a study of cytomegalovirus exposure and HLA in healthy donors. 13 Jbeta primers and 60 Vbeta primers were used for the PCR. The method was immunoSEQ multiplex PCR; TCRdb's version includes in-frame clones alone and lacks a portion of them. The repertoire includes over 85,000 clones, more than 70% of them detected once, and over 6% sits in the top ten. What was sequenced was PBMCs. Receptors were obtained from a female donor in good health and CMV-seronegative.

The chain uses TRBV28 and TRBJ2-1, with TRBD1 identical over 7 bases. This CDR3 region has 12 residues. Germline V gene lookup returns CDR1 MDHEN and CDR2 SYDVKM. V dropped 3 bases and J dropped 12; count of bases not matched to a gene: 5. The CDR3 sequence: CASSLGQRGQFF. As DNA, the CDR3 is TGTGCCAGCAGTTTGGGACAGAGAGGGCAGTTCTTC.

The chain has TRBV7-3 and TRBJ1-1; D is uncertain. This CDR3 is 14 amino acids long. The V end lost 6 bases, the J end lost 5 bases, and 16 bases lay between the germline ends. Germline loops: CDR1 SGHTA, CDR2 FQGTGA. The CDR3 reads CASSSSGIGTEAFF. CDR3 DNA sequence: TGTGCCAGCAGTTCCTCAGGTATTGGGACTGAAGCTTTCTTT.

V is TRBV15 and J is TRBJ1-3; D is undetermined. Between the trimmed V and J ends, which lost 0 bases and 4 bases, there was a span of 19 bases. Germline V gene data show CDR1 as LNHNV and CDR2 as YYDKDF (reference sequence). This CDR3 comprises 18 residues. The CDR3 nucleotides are TGTGCCACCAGCAGAGATCCAACCGGCCCAAGCGGAGGAAACACCATATATTTT. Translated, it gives CATSRDPTGPSGGNTIYF. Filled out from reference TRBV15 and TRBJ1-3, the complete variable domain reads DAMVIQNPRYQVTQFGKPVTLSCSQTLNHNVMYWYQQKSSQAPKLLFHYYDKDFNNEADTPDNFQSRRPNTSFCFLDIRSPGLGDTAMYLCATSRDPTGPSGGNTIYFGEGSWLTVV.

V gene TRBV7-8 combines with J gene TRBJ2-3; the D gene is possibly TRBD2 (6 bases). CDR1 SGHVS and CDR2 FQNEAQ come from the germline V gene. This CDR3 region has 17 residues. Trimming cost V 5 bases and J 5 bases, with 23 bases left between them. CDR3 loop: CASSPWVGRGGGDTQYF. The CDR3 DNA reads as TGTGCCAGCAGCCCCTGGGTAGGGCGTGGGGGAGGAGATACGCAGTATTTT. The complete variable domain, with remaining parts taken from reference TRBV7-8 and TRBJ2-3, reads GAGVSQSPRYKVAKRGQDVALRCDPISGHVSLFWYQQALGQGPEFLTYFQNEAQLDKSGLPSDRFFAERPEGSVSTLKIQRTQQEDSAVYLCASSPWVGRGGGDTQYFGPGTRLTVL.

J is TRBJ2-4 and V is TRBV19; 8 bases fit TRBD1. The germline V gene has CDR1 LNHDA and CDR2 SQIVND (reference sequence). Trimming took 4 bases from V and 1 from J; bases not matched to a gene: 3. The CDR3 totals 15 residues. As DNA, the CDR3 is TGTGCCAGTAGTACGGACAGGGAGGCCAAAAACATTCAGTACTTC. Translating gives CASSTDREAKNIQYF.

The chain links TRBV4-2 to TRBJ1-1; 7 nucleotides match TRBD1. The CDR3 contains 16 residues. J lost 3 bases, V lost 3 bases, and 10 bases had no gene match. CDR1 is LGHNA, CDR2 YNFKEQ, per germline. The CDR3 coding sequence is TGTGCCAGCAGCCATGCCGGACAGGTAGTTGACACTGAAGCTTTCTTT. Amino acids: CASSHAGQVVDTEAFF.

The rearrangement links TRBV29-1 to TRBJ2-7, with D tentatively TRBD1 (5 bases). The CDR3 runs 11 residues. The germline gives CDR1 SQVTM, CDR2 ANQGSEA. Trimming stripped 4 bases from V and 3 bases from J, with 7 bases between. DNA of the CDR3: TGCAGCGTTGGGGGCAGCTACGAGCAGTACTTC. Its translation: CSVGGSYEQYF.

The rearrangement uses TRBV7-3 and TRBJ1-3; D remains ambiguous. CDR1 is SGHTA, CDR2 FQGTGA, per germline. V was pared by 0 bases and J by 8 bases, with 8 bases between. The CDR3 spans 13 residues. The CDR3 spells CASSLTYRDTIYF. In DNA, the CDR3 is TGTGCCAGCAGCTTAACTTACCGGGACACCATATATTTT.

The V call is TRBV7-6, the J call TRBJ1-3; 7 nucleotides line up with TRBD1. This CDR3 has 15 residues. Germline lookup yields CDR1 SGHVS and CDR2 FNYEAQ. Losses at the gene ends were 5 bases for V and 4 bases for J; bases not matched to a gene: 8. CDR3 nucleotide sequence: TGTGCCAGCAGCCCGACGACAGGGATGGGAAACACCATATATTTT. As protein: CASSPTTGMGNTIYF. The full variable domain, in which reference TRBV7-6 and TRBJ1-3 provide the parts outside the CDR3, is GAGVSQSPRYKVTKRGQDVALRCDPISGHVSLYWYRQALGQGPEFLTYFNYEAQQDKSGLPNDRFSAERPEGSISTLTIQRTEQRDSAMYRCASSPTTGMGNTIYFGEGSWLTVV.

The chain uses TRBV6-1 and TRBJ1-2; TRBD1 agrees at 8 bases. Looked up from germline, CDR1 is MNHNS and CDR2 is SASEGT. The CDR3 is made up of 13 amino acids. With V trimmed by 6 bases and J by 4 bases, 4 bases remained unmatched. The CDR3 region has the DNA TGTGCCAGCAGACGACAGGGGCTCTATGGCTACACCTTC. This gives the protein CASRRQGLYGYTF.

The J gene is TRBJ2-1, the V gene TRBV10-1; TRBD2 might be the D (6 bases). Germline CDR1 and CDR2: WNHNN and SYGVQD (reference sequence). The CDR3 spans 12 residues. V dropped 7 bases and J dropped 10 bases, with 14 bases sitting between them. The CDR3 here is CASTGVGGEQFF. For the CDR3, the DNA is TGCGCCAGCACCGGGGTAGGAGGGGAGCAGTTCTTC.

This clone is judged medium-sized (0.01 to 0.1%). In nucleotides, the CDR3 is TGCGCCAGCAGCTCACAGGGCGACCGTGAAAAACTGTTTTTT. Translating it yields CASSSQGDREKLFF. J is TRBJ1-4 and V is TRBV5-1; tentative D call: TRBD1 (6 bases). The germline gives CDR1 SGHRS, CDR2 YFSETQ. V was clipped by 3 bases and J by 7 bases, with 13 bases between them. The CDR3 has 14 amino acids.

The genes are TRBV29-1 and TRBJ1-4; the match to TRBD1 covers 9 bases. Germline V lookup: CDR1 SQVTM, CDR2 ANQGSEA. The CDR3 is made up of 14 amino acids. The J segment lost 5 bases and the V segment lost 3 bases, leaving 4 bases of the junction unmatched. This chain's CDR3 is CSVDTGGRNEKLFF. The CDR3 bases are TGCAGCGTTGACACAGGGGGCAGGAATGAAAAACTGTTTTTT.

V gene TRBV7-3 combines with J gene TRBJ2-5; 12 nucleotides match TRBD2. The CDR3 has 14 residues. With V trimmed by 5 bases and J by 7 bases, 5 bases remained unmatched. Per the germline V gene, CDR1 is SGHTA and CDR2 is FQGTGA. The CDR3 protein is CASSETGLAGTQYF. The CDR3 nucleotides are TGTGCCAGCAGCGAGACGGGACTAGCGGGGACCCAGTACTTC.

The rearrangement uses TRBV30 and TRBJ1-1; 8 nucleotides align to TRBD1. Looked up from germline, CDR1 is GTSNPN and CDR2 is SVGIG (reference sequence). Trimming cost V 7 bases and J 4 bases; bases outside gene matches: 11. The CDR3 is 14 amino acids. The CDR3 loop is CASSGQGGGTEAFF. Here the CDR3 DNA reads TGTGCCTCAAGCGGACAGGGCGGGGGCACTGAAGCTTTCTTT.

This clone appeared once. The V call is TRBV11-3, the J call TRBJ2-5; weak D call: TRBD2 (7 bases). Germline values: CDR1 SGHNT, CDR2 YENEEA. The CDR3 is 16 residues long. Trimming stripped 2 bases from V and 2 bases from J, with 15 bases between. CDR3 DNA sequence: TGTGCCAGCAGCTTAAAGTGGGGGGGCCCTCAAGAGACCCAGTACTTC. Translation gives CASSLKWGGPQETQYF.

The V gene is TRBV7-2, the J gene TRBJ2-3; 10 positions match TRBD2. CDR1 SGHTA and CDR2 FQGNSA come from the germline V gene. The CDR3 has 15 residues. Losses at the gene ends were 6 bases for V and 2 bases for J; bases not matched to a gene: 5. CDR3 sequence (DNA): TGTGCCAGCAGATCTACTAGCGGGGTCACAGATACGCAGTATTTT. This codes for CASRSTSGVTDTQYF.

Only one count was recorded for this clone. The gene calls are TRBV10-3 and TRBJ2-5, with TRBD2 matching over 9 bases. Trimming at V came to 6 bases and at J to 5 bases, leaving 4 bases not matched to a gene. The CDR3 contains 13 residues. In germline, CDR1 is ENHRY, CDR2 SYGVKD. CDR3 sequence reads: CAIRGLASETQYF. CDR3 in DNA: TGTGCCATCAGGGGACTAGCTAGCGAGACCCAGTACTTC.

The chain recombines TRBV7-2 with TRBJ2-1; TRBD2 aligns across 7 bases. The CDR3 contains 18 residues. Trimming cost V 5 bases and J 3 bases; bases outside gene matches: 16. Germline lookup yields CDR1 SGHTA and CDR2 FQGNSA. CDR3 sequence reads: CASSEQRTGLAVYNEQFF. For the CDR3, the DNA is TGTGCCAGCAGCGAGCAAAGAACAGGTCTAGCGGTCTACAATGAGCAGTTCTTC.

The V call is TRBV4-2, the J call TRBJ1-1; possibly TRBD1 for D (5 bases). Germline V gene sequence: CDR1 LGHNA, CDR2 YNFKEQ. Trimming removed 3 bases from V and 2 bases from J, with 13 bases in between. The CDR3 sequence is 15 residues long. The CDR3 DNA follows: TGTGCCAGCAGCCACGGATCGACAGTCAACACTGAAGCTTTCTTT. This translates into CASSHGSTVNTEAFF.

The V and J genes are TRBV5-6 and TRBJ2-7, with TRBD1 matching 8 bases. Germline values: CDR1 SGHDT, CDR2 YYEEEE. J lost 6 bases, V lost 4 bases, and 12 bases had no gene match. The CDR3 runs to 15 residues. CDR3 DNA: TGTGCCAGCAGCCAGCAGGGGGCTCCCTTAGTCGAGCAGTACTTC. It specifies CASSQQGAPLVEQYF.

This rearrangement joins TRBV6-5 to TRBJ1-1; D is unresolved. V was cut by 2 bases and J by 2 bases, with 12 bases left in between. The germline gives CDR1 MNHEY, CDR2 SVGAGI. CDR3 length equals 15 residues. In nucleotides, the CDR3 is TGTGCCAGCAGTTACCACGTCGGGGTAAACACTGAAGCTTTCTTT. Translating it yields CASSYHVGVNTEAFF.

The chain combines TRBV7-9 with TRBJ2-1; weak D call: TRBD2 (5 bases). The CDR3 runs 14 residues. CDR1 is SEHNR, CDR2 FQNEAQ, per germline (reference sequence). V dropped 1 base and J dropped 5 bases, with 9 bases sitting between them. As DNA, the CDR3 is TGTGCCAGCAGCTTAGGGCTAGCCCACAATGAGCAGTTCTTC. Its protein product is CASSLGLAHNEQFF.

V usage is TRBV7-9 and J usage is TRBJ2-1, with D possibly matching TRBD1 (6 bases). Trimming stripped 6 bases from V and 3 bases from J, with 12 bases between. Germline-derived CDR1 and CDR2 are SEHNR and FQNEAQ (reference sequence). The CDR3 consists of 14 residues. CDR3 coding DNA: TGTGCCAGCAGACAAGTAGGGGGCTACAATGAGCAGTTCTTC. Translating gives CASRQVGGYNEQFF.

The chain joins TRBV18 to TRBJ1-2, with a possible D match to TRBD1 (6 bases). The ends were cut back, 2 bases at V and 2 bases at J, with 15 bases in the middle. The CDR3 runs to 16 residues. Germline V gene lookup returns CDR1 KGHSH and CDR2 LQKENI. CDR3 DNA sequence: TGTGCCAGCTCACCAGGGCCTAGAGGGGGAAACTATGGCTACACCTTC. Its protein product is CASSPGPRGGNYGYTF.

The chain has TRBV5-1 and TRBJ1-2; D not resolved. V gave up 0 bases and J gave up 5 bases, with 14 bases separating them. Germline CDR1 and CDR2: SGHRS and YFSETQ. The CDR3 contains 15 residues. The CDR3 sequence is CASSLGQARGYGYTF. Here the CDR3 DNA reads TGCGCCAGCAGCTTGGGGCAGGCCCGAGGGTATGGCTACACCTTC.

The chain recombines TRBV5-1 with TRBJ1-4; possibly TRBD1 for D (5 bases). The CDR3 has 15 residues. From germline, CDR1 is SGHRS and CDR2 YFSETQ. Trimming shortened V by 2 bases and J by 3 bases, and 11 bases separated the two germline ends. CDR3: CASSFSSGANEKLFF. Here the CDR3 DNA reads TGCGCCAGCAGCTTTAGTTCGGGGGCTAATGAAAAACTGTTTTTT.

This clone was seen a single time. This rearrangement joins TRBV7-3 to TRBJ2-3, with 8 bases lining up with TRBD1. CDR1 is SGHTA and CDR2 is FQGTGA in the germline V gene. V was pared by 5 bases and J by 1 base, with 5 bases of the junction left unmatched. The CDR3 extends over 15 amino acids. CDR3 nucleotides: TGTGCCAGCAGCGCGGGGACAGGTCGCACAGATACGCAGTATTTT. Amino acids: CASSAGTGRTDTQYF.

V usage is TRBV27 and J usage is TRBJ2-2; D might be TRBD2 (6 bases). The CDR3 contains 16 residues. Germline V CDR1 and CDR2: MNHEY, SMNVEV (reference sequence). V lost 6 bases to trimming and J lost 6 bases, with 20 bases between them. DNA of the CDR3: TGTGCCAGCAGAAAGGGGCGGGCGTCGGGAGCCGGGGAGCTGTTTTTT. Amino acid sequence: CASRKGRASGAGELFF.